Presented here are 11 T cell receptor beta chains from one specimen sequenced in a study of blood T cells in healthy people across ages. Next came a second PCR, run for about 6 to 11 cycles, which used a sample-barcoded 5' primer along with a J-beta primer mix. TCRdb analysed the 5' RACE reads with MiXCR anew, one entry per CDR3 protein. This sample has 710,000 or so distinct CDR3 sequences, with about a fifth found just once. Specimen: blood. These receptors were taken from a man in his 70s in good health.

This clonotype was detected a few times. The rearrangement links TRBV7-9 to TRBJ1-2; D is ambiguous. CDR1 is SEHNR and CDR2 is FQNEAQ in the germline V gene (reference sequence). CDR3 size: 13 residues. The V end was cut by 3 bases, the J end by 2 bases, with 7 bases between. This chain's CDR3 is CASSFIENYGYTF. CDR3 sequence (DNA): TGTGCCAGCAGCTTTATCGAAAACTATGGCTACACCTTC.

The chain recombines TRBV20-1 with TRBJ2-7; 10 nucleotides line up with TRBD1. There are 15 residues in the CDR3. V lost 4 bases to trimming and J lost 5 bases; unmatched junction nucleotides: 11. Germline-derived CDR1 and CDR2 are DFQATT and SNEGSKA (reference sequence). The CDR3 DNA is TGCAGTGCTATCAACCCGGGACAGGGGAGCAACGAGCAGTACTTC. Translated, it gives CSAINPGQGSNEQYF.

The rearrangement joins TRBV4-1 to TRBJ2-1; D is possibly TRBD1 (6 bases). CDR3 length: 15 amino acids. Deletions cut 2 bases from V and 6 bases from J, with 14 bases between. From germline, CDR1 is MGHRA and CDR2 YSYEKL. The CDR3 region is CASSQPGQKANEQFF. Written as DNA, the CDR3 is TGCGCCAGCAGCCAACCGGGACAAAAAGCCAATGAGCAGTTCTTC.

This clonotype was found a few times. The V gene is TRBV20-1, the J gene TRBJ2-5; D gene ambiguous. Germline V gives CDR1 DFQATT, CDR2 SNEGSKA (reference sequence). The length of the CDR3 is 11 residues. Trimming removed 2 bases at V and 6 bases at J, with 7 bases between. DNA for the CDR3: TGCAGTGCTAGATCGGTCCAGACCCAGTACTTC. It specifies CSARSVQTQYF.

CDR3 amino acids: CASSQDFGADLANEQFF. The CDR3 nucleotides read TGTGCCAGCAGCCAAGATTTCGGGGCAGATCTGGCGAATGAGCAGTTCTTC. This chain uses TRBV3-1 with TRBJ2-1; D assignment may be TRBD1 or TRBD2 (5 bases each). Between the trimmed V and J ends, which lost 0 bases and 7 bases, there was a span of 19 bases. From germline, CDR1 is LGHDT and CDR2 YNNKEL (reference sequence). The CDR3 contains 17 residues.

The rearrangement joins TRBV12-3 or TRBV12-4 to TRBJ1-5, with TRBD1 matching over 9 bases. The CDR3 totals 13 residues. Unmatched junction bases numbered 8, after V lost 6 bases and J lost 11 bases. For the CDR3, the DNA is TGTGCCAGCAGCCTCACAGGGGGCCAAGCCCAGCATTTT. Its translation: CASSLTGGQAQHF.

A few counts support this clonotype. V gene TRBV2 combines with J gene TRBJ2-2, with D perhaps TRBD1 or TRBD2 (5 bases each). There are 14 residues in the CDR3. Germline CDR1 SNHLY, CDR2 FYNNEI. Trimming removed 8 bases at V and 5 bases at J, with 15 bases between. The CDR3 loop reads CASLWDHRTGELFF. The DNA for the CDR3 is TGTGCCAGCCTTTGGGACCACCGAACCGGGGAGCTGTTTTTT.

This sequence joins TRBV4-1 and TRBJ2-1, with D maybe TRBD2 (6 bases). The germline V gene encodes CDR1 MGHRA and CDR2 YSYEKL. This CDR3 spans 17 amino acids. V lost 1 base and J 8 bases, leaving 21 bases between the germline ends. CDR3 protein: CASSQGGLAESIDEQFF. CDR3 DNA sequence: TGCGCCAGCAGCCAAGGGGGGTTAGCGGAATCCATAGATGAGCAGTTCTTC.

This chain links TRBV7-8 with TRBJ2-3, with 15 bases aligning to TRBD2. The V gene end was trimmed by 6 bases and the J gene end by 4 bases; junction bases not matched to a gene: 2. The CDR3 covers 15 residues. Germline values: CDR1 SGHVS, CDR2 FQNEAQ. The CDR3 reads CASRRTSGGADTQYF. The CDR3 DNA reads as TGTGCCAGCAGGCGGACTAGCGGGGGGGCAGATACGCAGTATTTT.

This clonotype was observed at least ten times. The chain joins TRBV2 to TRBJ2-1; possible D gene TRBD1, 8 bases. The CDR3 spans 13 residues. The V gene lost 6 bases and the J gene lost 4 bases, with 10 bases spanning the gap. CDR1 is SNHLY and CDR2 is FYNNEI in the germline V gene. The CDR3 is CASRQGGYNEQFF. The CDR3 DNA reads TGTGCCAGCAGACAGGGGGGGTACAATGAGCAGTTCTTC. The variable domain in full, completed from reference TRBV2 and TRBJ2-1, reads EPEVTQTPSHQVTQMGQEVILRCVPISNHLYFYWYRQILGQKVEFLVSFYNNEISEKSEIFDDQFSVERPDGSNFTLKIRSTKLEDSAMYFCASRQGGYNEQFFGPGTRLTVL.

The chain joins TRBV5-1 to TRBJ1-3; TRBD1 might be the D (5 bases). Trimming stripped 5 bases from V and 0 bases from J, with 15 bases between. Germline CDR1 and CDR2: SGHRS and YFSETQ. This CDR3 has 16 residues. The CDR3 DNA reads TGCGCCAGCAGAGATGGGACGGAGAGCTCTGGAAACACCATATATTTT. Translation: CASRDGTESSGNTIYF.